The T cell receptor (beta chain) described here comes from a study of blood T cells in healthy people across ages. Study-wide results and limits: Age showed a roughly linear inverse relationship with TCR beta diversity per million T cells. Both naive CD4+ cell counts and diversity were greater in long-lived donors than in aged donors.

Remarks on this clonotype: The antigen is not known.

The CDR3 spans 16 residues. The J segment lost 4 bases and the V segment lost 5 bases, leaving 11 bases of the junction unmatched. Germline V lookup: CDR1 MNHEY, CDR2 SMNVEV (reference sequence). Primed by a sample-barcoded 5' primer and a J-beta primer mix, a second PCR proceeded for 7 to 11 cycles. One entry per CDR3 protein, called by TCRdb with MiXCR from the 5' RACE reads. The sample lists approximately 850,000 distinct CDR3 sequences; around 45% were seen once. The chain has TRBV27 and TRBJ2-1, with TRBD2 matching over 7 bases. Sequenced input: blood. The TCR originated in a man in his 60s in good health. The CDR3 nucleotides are TGTGCCAGCAGTATACAAGCGGGGAGGGGATACAATGAGCAGTTCTTC. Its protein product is CASSIQAGRGYNEQFF.